This T cell receptor beta chain stems from a study of cytomegalovirus exposure and HLA in healthy donors. Study findings and constraints: Researchers left out some V segments, among them TRBV6-2 and TRBV6-3, as indistinguishable.

The study ran its PCR with 60 Vbeta and 13 Jbeta primers. Libraries were prepared by immunoSEQ multiplex PCR; TCRdb keeps only in-frame clonotypes and omits some of them. In the table there are about 250,000 clones, approximately 85% of which are singletons. Trimming at V came to 4 bases and at J to 3 bases, leaving 8 bases not matched to a gene. The germline V gene encodes CDR1 MNHNS and CDR2 SASEGT. CDR3 length: 15 amino acids. For this clone: As yet, its antigen is unknown.

Sequencing was carried out using PBMCs. This chain uses TRBV6-1 with TRBJ2-7; 8 nucleotides agree with TRBD1. The sequence came from a girl aged 2-10 years in good health and CMV-seronegative. The CDR3 DNA follows: TGTGCCAGCAGTGTTAGGACAGGGCCCAGCTACGAGCAGTACTTC. This gives the protein CASSVRTGPSYEQYF.